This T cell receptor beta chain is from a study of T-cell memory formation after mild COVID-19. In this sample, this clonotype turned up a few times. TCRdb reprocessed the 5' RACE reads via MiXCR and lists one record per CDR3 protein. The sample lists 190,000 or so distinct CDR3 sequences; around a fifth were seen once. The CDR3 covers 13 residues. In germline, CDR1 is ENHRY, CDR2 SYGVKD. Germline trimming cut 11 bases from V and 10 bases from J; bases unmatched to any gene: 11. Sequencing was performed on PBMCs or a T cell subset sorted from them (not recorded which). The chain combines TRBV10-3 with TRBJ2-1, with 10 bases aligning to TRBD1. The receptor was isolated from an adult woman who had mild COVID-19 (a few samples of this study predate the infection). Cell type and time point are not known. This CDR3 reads CALNRDRGGEQFF. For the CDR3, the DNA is TGTGCCCTGAACCGGGACAGGGGAGGGGAGCAGTTCTTC.